Below, one TCR beta chain is given with its context. What it binds is unknown. The record originates from a study of blood T cells in healthy people across ages. Study-wide results and limits: Strong correlation existed between TCR beta diversity and naive T cell percentage.

The V end was cut by 1 base, the J end by 7 bases, with 9 bases between. This CDR3 has 12 amino acids. From germline, CDR1 is SGHDT and CDR2 YYEEEE. The use of a sample-barcoded 5' primer and a J-beta primer mix characterized a second PCR of 7 to 11 cycles. A 12-random-nucleotide template-switch adaptor tagged each cDNA molecule. Using its own MiXCR run on the 5' RACE reads, TCRdb lists one record per CDR3 protein. Among about 900,000 distinct CDR3 sequences listed, around 68% were seen once. Ranging in age from about 6 to 95, the donors were healthy Caucasian individuals from Russia. Every donor gave about 9 milliliters of peripheral blood.

The sample consisted of blood. V and J are TRBV5-6 and TRBJ2-7; D may be TRBD1 (6 bases). This clonotype was obtained from a man younger than 40 in good health. The CDR3 nucleotides read TGTGCCAGCAGCTTGCCTACAGGGGAGCAGTACTTC. This codes for CASSLPTGEQYF.